This TCR beta chain stems from a study of cytomegalovirus exposure and HLA in healthy donors. V was shortened by 0 bases and J by 1 base, with 13 bases between the two germline ends. The CDR3 runs 16 residues. The germline CDR1 and CDR2 sequences are SGHAT and FQNNGV. For this clone: The antigen remains undetermined.

Amplification used 60 Vbeta primers and 13 Jbeta primers. Data came from immunoSEQ multiplex PCR; TCRdb stores just in-frame clones and leaves some out. The sample data list about 160,000 clones. The study's findings and limits: Among donors in an Asian-associated ancestry cluster, a later analysis reportedly found fewer N-insertions than the roughly 610-donor mean.

V gene TRBV11-2 combines with J gene TRBJ2-7; no definite D call. Sequencing was done on a sample of PBMCs. The receptor's source is a woman aged 60-70 years in good health and CMV-seronegative. The CDR3 DNA reads TGTGCCAGCAGCTTAGATCTAGGTCTCCAGTCCTACGAGCAGTACTTC. Translation gives CASSLDLGLQSYEQYF.